Listed here are 7 T cell receptor beta chains from one sample, sequenced in a study of post-analysis software for immune sequencing data. General study results and limits: There were roughly 5 TRBV segments more frequent in patients than controls, and TRBV5-6, TRBV5-1 and TRBV20-1 were among them.

cDNA libraries of TCR beta carried unique molecular identifiers. MiXCR, applied by TCRdb to the PCR reads, yields one record per CDR3 protein. The data hold 750,000 to 950,000 distinct CDR3 sequences, with around 50% observed a single time. Their antigens are not known. Sequencing was carried out using blood. The source of these receptors is a girl under 18 with multiple sclerosis.

V usage is TRBV7-3 and J usage is TRBJ1-1; D is unclear. The germline V and J ends were trimmed by 4 bases and 1 base, with 13 bases remaining between them. Germline lookup yields CDR1 SGHTA and CDR2 FQGTGA. CDR3 length: 15 residues. The CDR3 region is CASSSLGLTNTEAFF. The CDR3 coding sequence is TGTGCCAGCAGCTCCCTTGGGTTGACGAACACTGAAGCTTTCTTT.

There are a few counts of this clonotype. V and J are TRBV29-1 and TRBJ2-5, with D possibly being TRBD1 (6 bases). Germline assignment: CDR1 SQVTM and CDR2 ANQGSEA. The CDR3 is made up of 12 amino acids. Trimming stripped 7 bases from V and 4 bases from J, with 13 bases between. Written as DNA, the CDR3 is TGCAGCGCCCGTTCAGGGGCAGAGACCCAGTACTTC. Protein: CSARSGAETQYF. The whole variable domain, remainder taken from reference TRBV29-1 and TRBJ2-5, is SAVISQKPSRDICQRGTSLTIQCQVDSQVTMMFWYRQQPGQSLTLIATANQGSEATYESGFVIDKFPISRPNLTFSTLTVSNMSPEDSSIYLCSARSGAETQYFGPGTRLLVL.

The chain recombines TRBV12-3 or TRBV12-4 with TRBJ2-3; possibly TRBD1 or TRBD2 for D (5 bases each). Trimming took 6 bases from V and 0 from J, leaving 16 bases between them. The CDR3 runs 16 residues. CDR3 amino acids: CASSRGTGLSTDTQYF. The DNA for the CDR3 is TGTGCCAGCAGCCGAGGGACGGGCCTGAGCACAGATACGCAGTATTTT.

The rearrangement joins TRBV18 to TRBJ2-4; D may correspond to TRBD1 or TRBD2 (5 bases each). CDR1 and CDR2 (germline): KGHSH, LQKENI. Trimming removed 7 bases from V and 6 bases from J, with 16 bases in between. CDR3 size: 14 residues. The CDR3 nucleotides are TGTGCCAGCTACCGGGACCCCGCGGGAAACATTCAGTACTTC. Encoded protein: CASYRDPAGNIQYF.

The chain uses TRBV7-3 and TRBJ2-5; unclear D gene. The CDR3 is made up of 13 amino acids. V was pared by 0 bases and J by 5 bases, with 7 bases between. Per germline, CDR1 SGHTA and CDR2 FQGTGA. DNA for the CDR3: TGTGCCAGCAGCTTAACGAAGGCGGAGACCCAGTACTTC. Translated: CASSLTKAETQYF.

This clonotype was counted only a few times. The chain has TRBV10-3 and TRBJ1-1, with D unclear. Germline V gene lookup returns CDR1 ENHRY and CDR2 SYGVKD. V was pared by 0 bases and J by 6 bases, with 8 bases between. The CDR3 runs 13 residues. CDR3 protein: CAISESSGSEAFF. CDR3 coding DNA: TGTGCCATCAGTGAGTCATCAGGATCTGAAGCTTTCTTT.

The chain couples TRBV12-3 or TRBV12-4 to TRBJ2-4; 8 bases align to TRBD2. The better agreement between TRBJ2-7 and the DNA end casts doubt on the J call. This CDR3 has 12 amino acids. The CDR3 region is CASQAGVYEQYF. In DNA, the CDR3 is TGTGCGTCTCAAGCGGGAGTATACGAGCAGTACTTC.